This T cell receptor (beta chain) was sequenced for a study of cytomegalovirus exposure and HLA in healthy donors. The CDR3 totals 11 residues. V was trimmed by 6 bases and J by 1 base, leaving 3 bases between them. CDR1 is SNHLY, CDR2 FYNNEI, per germline. A multiplex PCR was run with 60 Vbeta primers and 13 Jbeta primers. The table came from immunoSEQ multiplex PCR; TCRdb's copy has only in-frame clones and leaves some out. The sample has 150,000 to 200,000 clones, 65% to 85% seen once. This clone was counted a single time. Within the sample, other DNA sequences also encode this same CDR3. The TCR sequence derives from a woman aged 18-35 years in good health and CMV-seronegative. Sequencing input: PBMCs. This sequence joins TRBV2 and TRBJ1-1, with D hard to call. The CDR3 DNA reads TGTGCCAGCAGACAGAACACTGAAGCTTTCTTT. This sequence encodes CASRQNTEAFF.